These 3 T cell receptor beta chains originate from one sample sequenced in a study of response to subunit inactivated influenza vaccine. TCRdb analysed the RT-PCR reads with MiXCR anew, one entry per CDR3 protein. The profile shows about 700,000 distinct CDR3 sequences, around 13% of them singletons. The source material was PBMCs from blood, sampled around two weeks before vaccination. The receptors derive from a man between 45 and 60 years old who received an inactivated influenza vaccine.

The chain has TRBV5-5 and TRBJ2-5; D is unclear. This CDR3 has 15 residues. Germline V gene sequence: CDR1 SGHKS, CDR2 YYEKEE (reference sequence). Trimming removed 4 bases at V and 2 bases at J, with 15 bases between. CDR3 loop: CASSPQSGPQETQYF. The CDR3 bases are TGTGCCAGCAGCCCCCAGAGTGGCCCGCAAGAGACCCAGTACTTC.

This clonotype was observed many times. The chain joins TRBV12-3 or TRBV12-4 to TRBJ1-5; 10 positions agree with TRBD1. V shed 3 bases and J 0 bases; nucleotides not matched to a gene: 5. CDR3 length: 17 amino acids. In DNA, the CDR3 is TGTGCCAGCAGTTTGGGACAGGGGATTTATAGCAATCAGCCCCAGCATTTT. Protein product: CASSLGQGIYSNQPQHF.

The CDR3 DNA reads TGCGCCAGCAGCTTGGTGTGGACGGATACCGAAGGAGTGATGAACACTGAAGCTTTCTTT. Translated, it gives CASSLVWTDTEGVMNTEAFF. This chain uses TRBV5-1 with TRBJ1-1; D uncertain. The ends were cut back, 0 bases at V and 0 bases at J, with 24 bases in the middle. The CDR3 is 20 amino acids. CDR1 and CDR2 from the germline V gene are SGHRS and YFSETQ.